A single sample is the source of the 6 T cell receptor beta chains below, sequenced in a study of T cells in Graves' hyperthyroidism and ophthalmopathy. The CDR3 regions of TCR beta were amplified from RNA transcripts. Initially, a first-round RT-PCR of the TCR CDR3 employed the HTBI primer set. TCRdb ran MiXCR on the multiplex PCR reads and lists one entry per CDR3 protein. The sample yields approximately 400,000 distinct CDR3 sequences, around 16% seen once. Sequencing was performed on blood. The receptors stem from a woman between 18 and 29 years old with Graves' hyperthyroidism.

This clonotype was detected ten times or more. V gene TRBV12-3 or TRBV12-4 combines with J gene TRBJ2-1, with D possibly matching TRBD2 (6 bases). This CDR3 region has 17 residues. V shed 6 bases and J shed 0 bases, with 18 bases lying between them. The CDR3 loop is CASSVKTGEVSYNEQFF. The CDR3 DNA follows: TGTGCCAGCAGCGTCAAAACGGGGGAAGTCTCCTACAATGAGCAGTTCTTC.

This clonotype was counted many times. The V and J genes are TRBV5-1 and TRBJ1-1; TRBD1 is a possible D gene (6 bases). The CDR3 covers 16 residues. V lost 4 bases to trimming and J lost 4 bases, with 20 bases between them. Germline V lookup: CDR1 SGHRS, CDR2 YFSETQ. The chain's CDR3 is CASSQPGRGQGTEAFF. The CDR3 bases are TGCGCCAGCAGCCAACCGGGCCGGGGGCAAGGCACTGAAGCTTTCTTT.

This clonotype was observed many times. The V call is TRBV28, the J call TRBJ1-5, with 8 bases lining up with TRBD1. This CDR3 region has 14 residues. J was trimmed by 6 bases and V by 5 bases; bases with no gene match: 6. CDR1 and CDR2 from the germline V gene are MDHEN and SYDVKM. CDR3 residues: CASSRTGGGQPQHF. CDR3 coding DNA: TGTGCCAGCAGTAGAACAGGGGGTGGTCAGCCCCAGCATTTT.

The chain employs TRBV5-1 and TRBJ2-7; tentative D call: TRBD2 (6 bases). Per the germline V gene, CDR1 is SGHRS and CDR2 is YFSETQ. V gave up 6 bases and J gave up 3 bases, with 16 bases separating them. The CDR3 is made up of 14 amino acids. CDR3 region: CASTPREVSYEQYF. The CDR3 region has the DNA TGCGCCAGCACCCCTAGGGAGGTGAGCTACGAGCAGTACTTC.

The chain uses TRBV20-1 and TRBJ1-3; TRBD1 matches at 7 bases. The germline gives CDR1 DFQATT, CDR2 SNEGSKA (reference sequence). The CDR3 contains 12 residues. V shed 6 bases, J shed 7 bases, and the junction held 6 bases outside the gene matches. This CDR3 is CSAPGGGNTIYF. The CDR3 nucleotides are TGCAGTGCCCCAGGGGGGGGTAACACCATATATTTT.

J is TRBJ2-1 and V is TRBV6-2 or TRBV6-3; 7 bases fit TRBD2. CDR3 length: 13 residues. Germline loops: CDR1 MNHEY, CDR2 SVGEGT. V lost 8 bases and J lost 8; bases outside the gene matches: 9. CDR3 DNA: TGTGCCAGCCGATTGTTAGCGGGCGATGAGCAGTTCTTC. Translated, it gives CASRLLAGDEQFF.